The present T cell receptor (beta chain) was sequenced within a study of beta chain features in type 1 diabetes. Reverse transcribing all isolated RNA meant expressed TCRB transcripts were sequenced. Clones were sequenced by immunoSEQ multiplex PCR, and TCRdb holds only the in-frame ones, with some missing. The profile covers approximately 150,000 clones, with roughly 10% appearing a single time and 1% to 1.5% taken by the ten largest. Trimming removed 2 bases at V and 5 bases at J, with 18 bases between. This CDR3 has 17 residues. Germline V lookup: CDR1 SGHVS, CDR2 FNYEAQ. The clonotype comes from a man aged 18-30 years in good health. Sequenced sample: naive CD4+ T cells from blood. The chain has TRBV7-6 and TRBJ2-2; maybe TRBD1 (7 bases). The CDR3 DNA reads as TGTGCCAGCAGCTTAACTTTCCAGGGGGGTAATACCGGGGAGCTGTTTTTT. It encodes CASSLTFQGGNTGELFF. Variable domain in full (rest from reference TRBV7-6 and TRBJ2-2): GAGVSQSPRYKVTKRGQDVALRCDPISGHVSLYWYRQALGQGPEFLTYFNYEAQQDKSGLPNDRFSAERPEGSISTLTIQRTEQRDSAMYRCASSLTFQGGNTGELFFGEGSRLTVL.